Listed here are 15 T cell receptor beta chains from one sample, sequenced in a study of cytomegalovirus exposure and HLA in healthy donors. A multiplex PCR was run with 60 Vbeta primers and 13 Jbeta primers. TCRdb's copy holds only in-frame clones and misses some; the assay was immunoSEQ multiplex PCR. The sample has roughly 290,000 clones; 70% to 90% are singletons. Sequencing was performed on PBMCs. These receptors were taken from a woman in her late teens or twenties in good health and CMV-seronegative.

The CDR3 sequence: CASRAGENTEAFF. The CDR3 nucleotides read TGTGCCAGCAGAGCCGGGGAGAACACTGAAGCTTTCTTT. The chain has TRBV2 and TRBJ1-1, with unresolved D. There are 13 residues in the CDR3. The V gene lost 6 bases and the J gene lost 1 base, with 9 bases spanning the gap. Per germline, CDR1 SNHLY and CDR2 FYNNEI.

The V and J genes are TRBV15 and TRBJ1-2; D remains unclear. Trimming took off 0 bases at V and 7 bases at J, with 9 bases between the two ends. The CDR3 covers 13 residues. From germline, CDR1 is LNHNV and CDR2 YYDKDF (reference sequence). For the CDR3, the DNA is TGTGCCACCAGCAGAGACTATCCGGGTGGCTACACCTTC. This gives the protein CATSRDYPGGYTF. The full variable domain, completed using reference TRBV15 and TRBJ1-2, is DAMVIQNPRYQVTQFGKPVTLSCSQTLNHNVMYWYQQKSSQAPKLLFHYYDKDFNNEADTPDNFQSRRPNTSFCFLDIRSPGLGDTAMYLCATSRDYPGGYTFGSGTRLTVV.

The chain joins TRBV9 to TRBJ2-4, with D possibly being TRBD2 (7 bases). Germline lookup yields CDR1 SGDLS and CDR2 YYNGEE. The ends were cut back, 0 bases at V and 2 bases at J, with 12 bases in the middle. This CDR3 has 16 residues. CDR3 coding DNA: TGTGCCAGCAGCGTAGGTGGGGGGGCGTCCAAAAACATTCAGTACTTC. Its protein is CASSVGGGASKNIQYF.

This clone was observed a single time. The chain recombines TRBV2 with TRBJ2-7, with 11 nucleotides matching TRBD2. The V gene end was trimmed by 2 bases and the J gene end by 4 bases; junction bases not matched to a gene: 4. Germline CDR1 SNHLY, CDR2 FYNNEI. The CDR3 is 15 residues long. CDR3 DNA: TGTGCCAGCAGTGAATTAGCGGGGGGGCTATACGAGCAGTACTTC. As protein: CASSELAGGLYEQYF.

This chain joins TRBV5-1 and TRBJ1-2; 7 positions match TRBD1. Germline lookup yields CDR1 SGHRS and CDR2 YFSETQ. J lost 7 bases, V lost 4 bases, and 4 bases had no gene match. This CDR3 spans 12 amino acids. As DNA, the CDR3 is TGCGCCAGCAGCCCGGGACAGTTTGGCTACACCTTC. Translated: CASSPGQFGYTF. The full variable domain, in which reference TRBV5-1 and TRBJ1-2 provide the parts outside the CDR3, is KAGVTQTPRYLIKTRGQQVTLSCSPISGHRSVSWYQQTPGQGLQFLFEYFSETQRNKGNFPGRFSGRQFSNSRSEMNVSTLELGDSALYLCASSPGQFGYTFGSGTRLTVV.

This chain links TRBV6-5 with TRBJ1-3; D might be TRBD1 (6 bases). Germline V gene lookup returns CDR1 MNHEY and CDR2 SVGAGI. With 5 bases removed from V and 4 bases from J, the gap between germline ends came to 15 bases. This CDR3 spans 15 amino acids. CDR3 DNA: TGTGCCAGCAGTGCCGGGGGGGGACACGGAAACACCATATATTTT. It translates to CASSAGGGHGNTIYF.

The CDR3 loop reads CASSLGTQSYEQYF. The CDR3 DNA is TGTGCCAGCAGTTTGGGGACACAATCCTACGAGCAGTACTTC. The chain joins TRBV6-1 to TRBJ2-7; D is possibly TRBD1 (6 bases). Germline V lookup: CDR1 MNHNS, CDR2 SASEGT. Between the trimmed V and J ends, which lost 5 bases and 1 base, there was a span of 12 bases. This CDR3 has 14 residues.

The rearrangement links TRBV25-1 to TRBJ1-1; tentative D call: TRBD1 (5 bases). Per germline, CDR1 MGHDK and CDR2 SYGVNS. V was shortened by 6 bases and J by 5 bases, with 16 bases between the two germline ends. This CDR3 is 14 amino acids long. The DNA of the CDR3 is TGTGCCAGCAGCCCTCCCGGGGGACGGACTGAAGCTTTCTTT. Amino acid sequence: CASSPPGGRTEAFF.

The CDR3 region is CASSQPGTDNEKLFF. The CDR3 DNA sequence: TGCGCCAGCAGCCAACCCGGGACAGATAATGAAAAACTGTTTTTT. This chain joins TRBV4-1 and TRBJ1-4; 7 positions match TRBD1. The CDR3 runs 15 residues. Trimming cost V 2 bases and J 4 bases; bases outside gene matches: 4. Germline values: CDR1 MGHRA, CDR2 YSYEKL.

The chain links TRBV5-1 to TRBJ2-1; weak D call: TRBD1 (5 bases). Germline V gene data show CDR1 as SGHRS and CDR2 as YFSETQ. This CDR3 has 16 residues. Trimming pared 4 bases from V and 5 bases from J, leaving 19 bases between. The CDR3 protein is CASSTQTDTLNNEQFF. DNA of the CDR3: TGCGCCAGCAGCACCCAGACAGACACATTAAACAATGAGCAGTTCTTC.

This rearrangement joins TRBV5-1 to TRBJ1-6, with D maybe TRBD1 (6 bases). CDR1 is SGHRS, CDR2 YFSETQ, per germline. The CDR3 covers 15 residues. Trimming shortened V by 4 bases and J by 11 bases, and 19 bases separated the two germline ends. The CDR3 coding sequence is TGCGCCAGCAGCCAAGGGCAGGGGAAGATAGCACCCCTCCACTTT. Its protein product is CASSQGQGKIAPLHF.

This chain's CDR3 is CASSFSSYEQYF. CDR3 DNA: TGTGCCAGCAGTTTTAGTTCCTACGAGCAGTACTTC. This chain uses TRBV28 with TRBJ2-7; no clear D gene. This CDR3 is 12 amino acids long. Germline V gene lookup returns CDR1 MDHEN and CDR2 SYDVKM. V was cut by 3 bases and J by 1 base, with 4 bases left in between.

This clone appeared a few times. The rearrangement joins TRBV5-6 to TRBJ2-7; 7 bases agree with TRBD1. The CDR3 sequence is 14 residues long. Germline V gene data show CDR1 as SGHDT and CDR2 as YYEEEE. Trimming at V came to 4 bases and at J to 2 bases, leaving 6 bases not matched to a gene. CDR3 residues: CASSLGQPTYEQYF. As DNA, the CDR3 is TGTGCCAGCAGCCTGGGACAGCCTACCTACGAGCAGTACTTC.

The V gene is TRBV5-1, the J gene TRBJ1-4; 7 bases map to TRBD1. The CDR3 sequence is 14 residues long. V lost 5 bases to trimming and J lost 4 bases; unmatched junction nucleotides: 5. Germline CDR1 reads SGHRS; CDR2 reads YFSETQ. CDR3 sequence (DNA): TGCGCCAGCAGGCTGACAGGGAGTAATGAAAAACTGTTTTTT. It yields the protein CASRLTGSNEKLFF.

V usage is TRBV5-6 and J usage is TRBJ1-2; 8 bases map to TRBD1. Germline CDR1 and CDR2: SGHDT and YYEEEE. Germline trimming cut 5 bases from V and 0 bases from J; bases unmatched to any gene: 15. This CDR3 spans 18 amino acids. CDR3 DNA sequence: TGTGCCAGCAGTGTTCCCCCAGGGGGCGTAGCGGCTAACTATGGCTACACCTTC. Translated, it gives CASSVPPGGVAANYGYTF.